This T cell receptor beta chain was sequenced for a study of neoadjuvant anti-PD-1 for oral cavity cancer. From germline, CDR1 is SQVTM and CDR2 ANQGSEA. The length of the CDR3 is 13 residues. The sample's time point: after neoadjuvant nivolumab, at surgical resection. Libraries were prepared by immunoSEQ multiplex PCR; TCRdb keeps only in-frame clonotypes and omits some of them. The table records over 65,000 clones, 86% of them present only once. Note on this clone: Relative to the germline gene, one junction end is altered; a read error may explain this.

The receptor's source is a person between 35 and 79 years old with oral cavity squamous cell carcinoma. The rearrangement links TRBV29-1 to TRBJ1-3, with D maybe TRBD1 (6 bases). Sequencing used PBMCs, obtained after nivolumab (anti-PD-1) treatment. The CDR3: CSARGGSGSTIYF. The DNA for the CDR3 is TGCAGCGCTCGCGGGGGCTCTGGAAGCACCATATATTTT.